The 15 T cell receptor beta chains listed next were all sequenced from one sample in a study of blood T cell repertoires in COVID-19. Measured with immunoSEQ multiplex PCR; TCRdb has only the in-frame clones, and not every one. The table lists approximately 75,000 clones, 88% of them singletons. Sequencing input: peripheral blood. These TCRs come from a man aged 50-60 years with acute or convalescent COVID-19.

V is TRBV7-3 and J is TRBJ1-2, with 7 bases fitting TRBD1. The germline V gene encodes CDR1 SGHTA and CDR2 FQGTGA. This CDR3 spans 13 amino acids. J lost 7 bases, V lost 4 bases, and 6 bases had no gene match. The CDR3 is CASSSTGVGGYTF. CDR3 nucleotides: TGTGCCAGCAGCTCAACAGGGGTTGGTGGCTACACCTTC.

This rearrangement joins TRBV13 to TRBJ2-1, with 9 bases identical to TRBD1. CDR3 length: 13 amino acids. After removal of 5 bases from V and 10 bases from J, the junction contained 6 bases not matched to a gene. The germline V gene encodes CDR1 PRHDT and CDR2 FYEKMQ (reference sequence). The CDR3 region is CASSPRDREEQFF. The DNA of the CDR3 is TGTGCCAGCAGCCCCCGGGACAGGGAAGAGCAGTTCTTC.

This clone was observed a few times. This rearrangement joins TRBV10-1 to TRBJ1-2, with 10 bases lining up with TRBD1. Trimming took 5 bases from V and 7 from J; bases not matched to a gene: 7. This CDR3 is 14 amino acids long. Germline CDR1 WNHNN, CDR2 SYGVQD (reference sequence). CDR3 sequence (DNA): TGCGCCAGCAGTCCCGGGACAGGGGTTAGTGGCTACACCTTC. It codes for CASSPGTGVSGYTF.

The CDR3 region is CASRTAKETQYF. For the CDR3, the DNA is TGTGCCAGCAGGACAGCTAAAGAGACCCAGTACTTC. This sequence joins TRBV27 and TRBJ2-5; possibly TRBD1 for D (5 bases). This CDR3 is 12 amino acids long. V was trimmed by 6 bases and J by 3 bases, leaving 8 bases between them. Germline V gives CDR1 MNHEY, CDR2 SMNVEV (reference sequence).

The chain carries TRBV3-1 (or the pseudogene TRBV3-2) and TRBJ1-2; TRBD1 is a possible D gene (5 bases). This CDR3 is 13 amino acids long. Germline assignment: CDR1 LGHDT and CDR2 YNNKEL (reference sequence). V lost 6 bases, J lost 6 bases, and 14 bases lay in between. CDR3 bases: TGTGCCAGCAGGCCCCCGGGGGGGGATGGCTACACCTTC. Its translation is CASRPPGGDGYTF.

CDR3 sequence reads: CASSLTDRAGNTIYF. The CDR3 DNA is TGTGCCAGCAGCTTAACGGACAGGGCGGGAAACACCATATATTTT. The chain recombines TRBV11-2 with TRBJ1-3; TRBD1 aligns across 8 bases. The CDR3 runs 15 residues. V gave up 2 bases and J gave up 4 bases; unmatched junction bases: 4. Germline CDR1 and CDR2: SGHAT and FQNNGV.

The gene calls are TRBV15 and TRBJ2-6; perhaps TRBD2 as D (5 bases). V was clipped by 0 bases and J by 4 bases, with 10 bases between them. Looked up from germline, CDR1 is LNHNV and CDR2 is YYDKDF (reference sequence). The CDR3 sequence is 16 residues long. CDR3 region: CATSRDNGVGANVLTF. CDR3 DNA: TGTGCCACCAGCAGAGATAACGGGGTCGGGGCCAACGTCCTGACTTTC. The full variable domain, rest sourced from reference TRBV15 and TRBJ2-6, is DAMVIQNPRYQVTQFGKPVTLSCSQTLNHNVMYWYQQKSSQAPKLLFHYYDKDFNNEADTPDNFQSRRPNTSFCFLDIRSPGLGDTAMYLCATSRDNGVGANVLTFGAGSRLTVL.

The chain carries TRBV3-1 (or the pseudogene TRBV3-2) and TRBJ2-3; 7 bases line up with TRBD2. There are 16 residues in the CDR3. Trimming removed 1 base from V and 1 base from J; junction bases left unmatched: 5. From germline, CDR1 is LGHDT and CDR2 YNNKEL (reference sequence). The CDR3 region is CASSQAGGMGTDTQYF. CDR3 nucleotides: TGTGCCAGCAGCCAAGCCGGGGGGATGGGCACAGATACGCAGTATTTT.

The J gene is TRBJ1-5, the V gene TRBV19; 7 nucleotides line up with TRBD1. With V trimmed by 10 bases and J by 4 bases, 13 bases remained unmatched. This CDR3 region has 15 residues. The germline V gene encodes CDR1 LNHDA and CDR2 SQIVND (reference sequence). CDR3 sequence: CATRRPGQRNQPQHF. DNA for the CDR3: TGTGCCACCAGACGCCCGGGACAGAGAAATCAGCCCCAGCATTTT.

The chain uses TRBV20-1 and TRBJ2-7; TRBD1 aligns across 7 bases. Germline CDR1 DFQATT, CDR2 SNEGSKA (reference sequence). Trimming took 3 bases from V and 2 from J; bases not matched to a gene: 10. CDR3 length: 15 amino acids. The CDR3: CSASKAQGLPYEQYF. Here the CDR3 DNA reads TGCAGTGCTAGTAAGGCACAGGGGCTCCCCTACGAGCAGTACTTC.

The chain is built from TRBV5-6 and TRBJ2-2, with TRBD1 matching over 7 bases. This CDR3 has 15 amino acids. Germline V gene sequence: CDR1 SGHDT, CDR2 YYEEEE. J lost 2 bases, V lost 1 base, and 2 bases had no gene match. CDR3 region: CASSLPGGNTGELFF. CDR3 DNA sequence: TGTGCCAGCAGCTTGCCAGGGGGTAACACCGGGGAGCTGTTTTTT.

J is TRBJ1-2 and V is TRBV6-5; D might be TRBD1 (5 bases). CDR1 is MNHEY, CDR2 SVGAGI, per germline. The CDR3 loop spans 14 amino acids. The V end was cut by 7 bases, the J end by 4 bases, with 16 bases between. CDR3 region: CASTPLGLGYGYTF. DNA for the CDR3: TGTGCCAGCACTCCGCTGGGGCTCGGCTATGGCTACACCTTC.

The J gene is TRBJ2-1, the V gene TRBV10-3, with 7 bases identical to TRBD2. The V gene's germline CDR1 is ENHRY and CDR2 SYGVKD. V trimming: 5 bases; J trimming: 9 bases; junction bases outside the gene matches: 10. The CDR3 is 14 residues long. The CDR3 reads CAISLAGVRSEQFF. In nucleotides, the CDR3 is TGTGCCATCAGTCTGGCGGGGGTACGTTCTGAGCAGTTCTTC.

CDR3 DNA: TGTGCCAGCTCACCGGACAGGGCGAACACTGAAGCTTTCTTT. As protein: CASSPDRANTEAFF. The chain combines TRBV18 with TRBJ1-1; 8 bases map to TRBD1. There are 14 residues in the CDR3. Germline loops: CDR1 KGHSH, CDR2 LQKENI. J gave up 1 base and V 3 bases, and 1 base lay outside the gene matches.

CDR3 coding DNA: TGTGCCAGCAGCCTCGATGTTGAGAGCTCCTACGAGCAGTACTTC. It encodes CASSLDVESSYEQYF. The chain joins TRBV7-9 to TRBJ2-7; D is uncertain. The CDR3 covers 15 residues. Germline assignment: CDR1 SEHNR and CDR2 FQNEAQ (reference sequence). Between the trimmed V and J ends, which lost 5 bases and 0 bases, there was a span of 14 bases.